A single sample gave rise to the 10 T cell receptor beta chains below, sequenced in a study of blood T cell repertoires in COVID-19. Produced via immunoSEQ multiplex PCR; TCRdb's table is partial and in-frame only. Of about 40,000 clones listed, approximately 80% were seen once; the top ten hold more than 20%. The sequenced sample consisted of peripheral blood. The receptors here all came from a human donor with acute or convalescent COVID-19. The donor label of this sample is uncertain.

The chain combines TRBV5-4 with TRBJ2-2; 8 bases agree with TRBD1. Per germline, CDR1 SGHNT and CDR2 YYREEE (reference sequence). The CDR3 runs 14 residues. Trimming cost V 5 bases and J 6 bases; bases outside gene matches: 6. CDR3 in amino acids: CASRPRTGSGELFF. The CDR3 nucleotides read TGTGCCAGCAGGCCCAGGACAGGGTCCGGGGAGCTGTTTTTT.

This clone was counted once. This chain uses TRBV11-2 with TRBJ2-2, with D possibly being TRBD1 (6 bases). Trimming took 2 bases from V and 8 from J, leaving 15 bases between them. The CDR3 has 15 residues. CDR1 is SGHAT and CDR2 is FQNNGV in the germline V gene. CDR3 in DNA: TGTGCCAGCAGCTTATATACAGGGCCCTGGGGGGAGCTGTTTTTT. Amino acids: CASSLYTGPWGELFF. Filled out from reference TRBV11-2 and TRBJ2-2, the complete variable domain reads EAGVAQSPRYKIIEKRQSVAFWCNPISGHATLYWYQQILGQGPKLLIQFQNNGVVDDSQLPKDRFSAERLKGVDSTLKIQPAKLEDSAVYLCASSLYTGPWGELFFGEGSRLTVL.

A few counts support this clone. The CDR3 protein is CASSLQDSSNQPQHF. The CDR3 nucleotides read TGTGCCAGCTCACTACAGGATAGTAGCAATCAGCCCCAGCATTTT. The genes are TRBV18 and TRBJ1-5, with D possibly TRBD1 on 5 matching bases. Germline assignment: CDR1 KGHSH and CDR2 LQKENI. The CDR3 is 15 amino acids. V lost 4 bases to trimming and J lost 0 bases, with 10 bases between them.

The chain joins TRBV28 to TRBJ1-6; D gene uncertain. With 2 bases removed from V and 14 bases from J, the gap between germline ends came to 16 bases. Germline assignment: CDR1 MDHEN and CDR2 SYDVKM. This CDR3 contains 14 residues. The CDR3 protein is CASSLSDYLATLHF. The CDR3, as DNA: TGTGCCAGCAGTTTAAGCGATTACCTTGCGACCCTCCACTTT. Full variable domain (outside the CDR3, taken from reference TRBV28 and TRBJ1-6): DVKVTQSSRYLVKRTGEKVFLECVQDMDHENMFWYRQDPGLGLRLIYFSYDVKMKEKGDIPEGYSVSREKKERFSLILESASTNQTSMYLCASSLSDYLATLHFGNGTRLTVT.

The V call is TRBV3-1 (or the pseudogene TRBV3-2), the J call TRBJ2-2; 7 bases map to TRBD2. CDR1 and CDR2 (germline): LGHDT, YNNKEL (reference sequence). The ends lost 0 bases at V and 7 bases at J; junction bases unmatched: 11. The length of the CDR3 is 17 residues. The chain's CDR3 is CASSQDRRGLADGELFF. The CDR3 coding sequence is TGTGCCAGCAGCCAAGATAGAAGGGGCCTAGCGGACGGGGAGCTGTTTTTT.

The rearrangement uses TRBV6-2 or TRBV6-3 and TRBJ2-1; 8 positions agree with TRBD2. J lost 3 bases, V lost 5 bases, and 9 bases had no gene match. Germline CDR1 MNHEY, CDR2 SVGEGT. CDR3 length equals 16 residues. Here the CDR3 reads CASSPRGGVRYNEQFF. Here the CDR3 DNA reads TGTGCCAGCAGTCCCCGGGGGGGGGTCCGCTACAATGAGCAGTTCTTC.

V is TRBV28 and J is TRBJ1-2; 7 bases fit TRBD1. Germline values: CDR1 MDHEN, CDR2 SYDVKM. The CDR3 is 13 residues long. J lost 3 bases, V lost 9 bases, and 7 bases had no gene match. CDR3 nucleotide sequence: TGTGCCAGTTGGGACAGTAGGGACTATGGCTACACCTTC. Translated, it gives CASWDSRDYGYTF.

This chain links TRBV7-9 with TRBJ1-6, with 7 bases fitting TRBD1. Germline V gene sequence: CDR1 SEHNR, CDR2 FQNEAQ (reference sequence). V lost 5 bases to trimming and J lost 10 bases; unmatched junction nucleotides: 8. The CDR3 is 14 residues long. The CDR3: CASSETGYGSPLHF. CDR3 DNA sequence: TGTGCCAGCAGCGAGACAGGGTATGGCTCACCCCTCCACTTT.

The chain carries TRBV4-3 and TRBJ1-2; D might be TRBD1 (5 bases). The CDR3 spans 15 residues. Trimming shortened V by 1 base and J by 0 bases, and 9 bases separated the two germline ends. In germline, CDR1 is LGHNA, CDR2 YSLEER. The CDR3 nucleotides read TGCGCCAGCAGCCAAGCAGGGTTGTCTAACTATGGCTACACCTTC. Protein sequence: CASSQAGLSNYGYTF.

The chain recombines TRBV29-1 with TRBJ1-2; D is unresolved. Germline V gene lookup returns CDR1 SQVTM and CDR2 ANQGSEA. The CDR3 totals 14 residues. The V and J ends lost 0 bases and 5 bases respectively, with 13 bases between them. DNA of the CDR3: TGCAGCGTTGAAGATCAGAGAGGTCTTTATGGCTACACCTTC. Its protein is CSVEDQRGLYGYTF. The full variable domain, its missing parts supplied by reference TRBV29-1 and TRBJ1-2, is SAVISQKPSRDICQRGTSLTIQCQVDSQVTMMFWYRQQPGQSLTLIATANQGSEATYESGFVIDKFPISRPNLTFSTLTVSNMSPEDSSIYLCSVEDQRGLYGYTFGSGTRLTVV.